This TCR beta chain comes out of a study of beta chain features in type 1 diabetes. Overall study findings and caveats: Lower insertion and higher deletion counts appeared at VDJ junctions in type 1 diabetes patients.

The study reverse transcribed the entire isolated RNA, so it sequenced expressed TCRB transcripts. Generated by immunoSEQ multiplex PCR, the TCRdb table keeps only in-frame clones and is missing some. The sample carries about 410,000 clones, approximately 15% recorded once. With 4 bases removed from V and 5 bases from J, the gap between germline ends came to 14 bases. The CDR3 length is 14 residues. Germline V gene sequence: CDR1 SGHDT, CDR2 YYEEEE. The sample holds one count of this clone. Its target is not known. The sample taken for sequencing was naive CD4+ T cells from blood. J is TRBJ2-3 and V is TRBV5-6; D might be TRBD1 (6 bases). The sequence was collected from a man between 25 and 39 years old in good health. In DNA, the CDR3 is TGTGCCAGCAGCCGGGACACTTTCGAAGATACGCAGTATTTT. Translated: CASSRDTFEDTQYF.